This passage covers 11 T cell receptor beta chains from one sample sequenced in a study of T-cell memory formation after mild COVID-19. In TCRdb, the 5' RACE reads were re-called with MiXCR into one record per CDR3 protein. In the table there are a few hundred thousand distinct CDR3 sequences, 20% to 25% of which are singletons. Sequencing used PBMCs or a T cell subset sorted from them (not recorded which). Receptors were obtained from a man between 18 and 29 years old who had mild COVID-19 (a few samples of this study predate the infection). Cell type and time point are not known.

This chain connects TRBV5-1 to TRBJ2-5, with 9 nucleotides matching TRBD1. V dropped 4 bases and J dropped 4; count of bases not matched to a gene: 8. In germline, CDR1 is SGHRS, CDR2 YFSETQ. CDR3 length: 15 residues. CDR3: CASSLGQGLGETQYF. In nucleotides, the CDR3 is TGCGCCAGCAGCCTCGGACAGGGGCTAGGAGAGACCCAGTACTTC. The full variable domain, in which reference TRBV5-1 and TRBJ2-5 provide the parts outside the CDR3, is KAGVTQTPRYLIKTRGQQVTLSCSPISGHRSVSWYQQTPGQGLQFLFEYFSETQRNKGNFPGRFSGRQFSNSRSEMNVSTLELGDSALYLCASSLGQGLGETQYFGPGTRLLVL.

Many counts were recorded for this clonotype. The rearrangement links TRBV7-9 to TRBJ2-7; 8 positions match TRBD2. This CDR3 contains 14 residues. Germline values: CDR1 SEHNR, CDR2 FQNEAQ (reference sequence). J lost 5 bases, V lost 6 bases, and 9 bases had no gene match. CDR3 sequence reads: CASRSIRGGNEQYF. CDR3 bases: TGTGCCAGCAGATCCATCCGGGGGGGTAACGAGCAGTACTTC.

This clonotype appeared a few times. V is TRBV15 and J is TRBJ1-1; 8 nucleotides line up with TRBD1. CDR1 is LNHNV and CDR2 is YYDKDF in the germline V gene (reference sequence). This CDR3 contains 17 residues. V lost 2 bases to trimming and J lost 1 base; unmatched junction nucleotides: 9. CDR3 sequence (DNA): TGTGCCACCAGCAGACTCCCGCTGGGGACAGGGAACACTGAAGCTTTCTTT. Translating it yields CATSRLPLGTGNTEAFF.

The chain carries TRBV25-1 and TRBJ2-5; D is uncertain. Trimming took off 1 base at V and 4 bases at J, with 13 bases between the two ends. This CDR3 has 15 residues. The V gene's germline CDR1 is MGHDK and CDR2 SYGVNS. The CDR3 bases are TGTGCCAGCAGTGAATTATCCGGGTTCGGAGAGACCCAGTACTTC. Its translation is CASSELSGFGETQYF.

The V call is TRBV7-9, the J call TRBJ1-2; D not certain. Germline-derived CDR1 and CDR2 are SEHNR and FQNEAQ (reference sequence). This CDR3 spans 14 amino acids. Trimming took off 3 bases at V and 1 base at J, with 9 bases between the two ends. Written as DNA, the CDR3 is TGTGCCAGCAGCTTGACGGTGCTTAACTATGGCTACACCTTC. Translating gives CASSLTVLNYGYTF.

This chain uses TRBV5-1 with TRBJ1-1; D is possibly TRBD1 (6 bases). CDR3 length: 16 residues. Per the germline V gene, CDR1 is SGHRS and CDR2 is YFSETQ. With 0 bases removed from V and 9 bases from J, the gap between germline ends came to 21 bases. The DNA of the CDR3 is TGCGCCAGCAGCTTGGTAACAGGGAACCACCTGAAGAAAGCTTTCTTT. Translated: CASSLVTGNHLKKAFF.

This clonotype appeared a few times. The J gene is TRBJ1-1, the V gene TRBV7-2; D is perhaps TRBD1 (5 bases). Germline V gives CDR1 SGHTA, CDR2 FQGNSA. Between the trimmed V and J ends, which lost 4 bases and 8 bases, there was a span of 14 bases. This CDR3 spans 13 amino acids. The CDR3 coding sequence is TGTGCCAGCAGCTACCTTCTTAGGGGCGAAGCTTTCTTT. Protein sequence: CASSYLLRGEAFF.

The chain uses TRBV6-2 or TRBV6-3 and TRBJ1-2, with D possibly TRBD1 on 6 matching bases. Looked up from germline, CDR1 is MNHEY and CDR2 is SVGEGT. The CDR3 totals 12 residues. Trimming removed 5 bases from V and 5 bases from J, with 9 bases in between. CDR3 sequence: CASSGTRYGYTF. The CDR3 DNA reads TGTGCCAGCAGTGGGACAAGATATGGCTACACCTTC.

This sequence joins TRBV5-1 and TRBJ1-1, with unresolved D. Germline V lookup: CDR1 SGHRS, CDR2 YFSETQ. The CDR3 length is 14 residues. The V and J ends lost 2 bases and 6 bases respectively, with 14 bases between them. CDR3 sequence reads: CASSLDSCLAEAFF. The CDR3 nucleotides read TGCGCCAGCAGCTTAGACTCGTGCTTGGCTGAAGCTTTCTTT. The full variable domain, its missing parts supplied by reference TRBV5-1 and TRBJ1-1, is KAGVTQTPRYLIKTRGQQVTLSCSPISGHRSVSWYQQTPGQGLQFLFEYFSETQRNKGNFPGRFSGRQFSNSRSEMNVSTLELGDSALYLCASSLDSCLAEAFFGQGTRLTVV.

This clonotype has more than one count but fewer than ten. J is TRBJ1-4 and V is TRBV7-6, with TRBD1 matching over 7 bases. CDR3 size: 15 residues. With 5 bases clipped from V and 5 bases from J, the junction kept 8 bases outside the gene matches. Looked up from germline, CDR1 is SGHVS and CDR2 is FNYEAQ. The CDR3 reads CASSRGPGQNEKLFF. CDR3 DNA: TGTGCCAGCAGCCGAGGACCGGGACAGAATGAAAAACTGTTTTTT. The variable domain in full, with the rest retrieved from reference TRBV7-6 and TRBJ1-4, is GAGVSQSPRYKVTKRGQDVALRCDPISGHVSLYWYRQALGQGPEFLTYFNYEAQQDKSGLPNDRFSAERPEGSISTLTIQRTEQRDSAMYRCASSRGPGQNEKLFFGSGTQLSVL.

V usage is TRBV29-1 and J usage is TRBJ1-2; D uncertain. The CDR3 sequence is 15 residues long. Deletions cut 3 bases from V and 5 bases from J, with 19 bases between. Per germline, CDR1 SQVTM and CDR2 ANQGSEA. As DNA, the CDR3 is TGCAGCGTTGATACACGGAAAGGGCGGGATTATGGCTACACCTTC. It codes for CSVDTRKGRDYGYTF.